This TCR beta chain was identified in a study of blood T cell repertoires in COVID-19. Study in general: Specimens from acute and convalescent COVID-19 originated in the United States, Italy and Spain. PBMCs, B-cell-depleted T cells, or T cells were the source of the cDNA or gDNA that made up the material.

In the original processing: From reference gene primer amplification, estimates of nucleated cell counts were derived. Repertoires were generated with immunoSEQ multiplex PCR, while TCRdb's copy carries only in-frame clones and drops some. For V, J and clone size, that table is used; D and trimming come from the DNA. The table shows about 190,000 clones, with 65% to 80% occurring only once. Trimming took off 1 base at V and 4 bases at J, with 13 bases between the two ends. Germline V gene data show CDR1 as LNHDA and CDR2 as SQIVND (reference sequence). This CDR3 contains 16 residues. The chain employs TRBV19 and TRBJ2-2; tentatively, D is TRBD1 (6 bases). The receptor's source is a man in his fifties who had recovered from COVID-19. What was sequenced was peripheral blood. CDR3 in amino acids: CASSIGRTDVTGELFF. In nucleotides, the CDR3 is TGTGCCAGTAGTATAGGCAGGACAGATGTCACCGGGGAGCTGTTTTTT.